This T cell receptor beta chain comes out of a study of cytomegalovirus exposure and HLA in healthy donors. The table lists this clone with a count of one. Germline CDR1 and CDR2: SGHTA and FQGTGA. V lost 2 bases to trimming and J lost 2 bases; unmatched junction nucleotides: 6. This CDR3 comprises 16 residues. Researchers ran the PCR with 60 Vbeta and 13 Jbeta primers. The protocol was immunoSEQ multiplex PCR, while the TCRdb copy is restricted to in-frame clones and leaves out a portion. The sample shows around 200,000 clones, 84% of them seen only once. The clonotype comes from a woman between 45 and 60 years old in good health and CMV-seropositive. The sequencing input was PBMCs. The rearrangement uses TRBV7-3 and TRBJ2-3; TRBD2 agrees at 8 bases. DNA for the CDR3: TGTGCCAGCAGCTTAGGCGCGGGGGGAAACACAGATACGCAGTATTTT. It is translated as CASSLGAGGNTDTQYF.